These 29 T cell receptor beta chains were all obtained from the same sample, sequenced in a study of long-term antiretroviral therapy in people with HIV. Sequencing relied on immunoSEQ assay v3.0, run at survey level. Profiling relied on immunoSEQ multiplex PCR, and the TCRdb table lists in-frame clones only, not all of them. This table holds approximately 17,000 clones, 70% to 90% found once. This sample comprised unsorted PBMCs, obtained 0.6 years after starting antiretroviral therapy. All receptors derive from a woman under 30 with HIV.

The V and J genes are TRBV4-3 and TRBJ1-2, with TRBD1 matching 8 bases. The CDR3 spans 15 residues. The germline V gene has CDR1 LGHNA and CDR2 YSLEER. Trimming at V came to 2 bases and at J to 8 bases, leaving 10 bases not matched to a gene. The CDR3 DNA sequence: TGCGCCAGCAGCCAAATATCAGGGGGCGAAGGAGGCTACACCTTC. Translation: CASSQISGGEGGYTF.

The V and J genes are TRBV28 and TRBJ2-7, with 7 nucleotides matching TRBD2. The CDR3 has 16 residues. V lost 4 bases to trimming and J lost 4 bases; unmatched junction nucleotides: 13. CDR1 is MDHEN, CDR2 SYDVKM, per germline. CDR3: CASSSDSGKGDYEQYF. Here the CDR3 DNA reads TGTGCCAGCAGTTCCGACAGCGGGAAAGGGGATTACGAGCAGTACTTC.

V and J are TRBV6-6 and TRBJ1-2; D unresolved. This CDR3 comprises 11 residues. The V gene lost 10 bases and the J gene lost 4 bases, with 10 bases spanning the gap. Germline-derived CDR1 and CDR2 are MNHNY and SVGAGI (reference sequence). The CDR3 DNA reads as TGTGCCATTCCGGACGGCTATGGCTACACCTTC. Amino acids: CAIPDGYGYTF.

This rearrangement joins TRBV6-1 to TRBJ1-2; D is ambiguous. The CDR3 is made up of 14 amino acids. CDR1 MNHNS and CDR2 SASEGT come from the germline V gene. V was clipped by 7 bases and J by 2 bases, with 14 bases between them. The CDR3 DNA reads TGTGCCAGCAAACCTACGGAGAGAAACTATGGCTACACCTTC. It specifies CASKPTERNYGYTF.

The rearrangement uses TRBV6-5 and TRBJ1-2; tentative D call: TRBD1 (6 bases). Germline V CDR1 and CDR2: MNHEY, SVGAGI. V was trimmed by 10 bases and J by 8 bases, leaving 20 bases between them. The CDR3 has 13 residues. The chain's CDR3 is CAISQSGGGGYTF. CDR3 in DNA: TGTGCCATCAGCCAATCCGGAGGGGGAGGCTACACCTTC.

The chain recombines TRBV7-2 with TRBJ1-1; tentative D call: TRBD1 (6 bases). The V end was cut by 5 bases, the J end by 0 bases, with 10 bases between. The germline V gene has CDR1 SGHTA and CDR2 FQGNSA. CDR3 size: 14 residues. This CDR3 is CASSPTGMNTEAFF. CDR3 DNA sequence: TGTGCCAGCAGCCCCACAGGGATGAACACTGAAGCTTTCTTT. Full variable domain (rest looked up from reference TRBV7-2 and TRBJ1-1): GAGVSQSPSNKVTEKGKDVELRCDPISGHTALYWYRQSLGQGLEFLIYFQGNSAPDKSGLPSDRFSAERTGGSVSTLTIQRTQQEDSAVYLCASSPTGMNTEAFFGQGTRLTVV.

This clone was seen only a few times. The chain employs TRBV7-9 and TRBJ1-2; tentative D call: TRBD1 (6 bases). The CDR3 is 13 residues long. V was trimmed by 4 bases and J by 4 bases, leaving 10 bases between them. Looked up from germline, CDR1 is SEHNR and CDR2 is FQNEAQ (reference sequence). The CDR3, as DNA: TGTGCCAGCAGCTCAGGGGTGCTCTATGGCTACACCTTC. Its protein is CASSSGVLYGYTF.

This clone was seen a handful of times. The rearrangement uses TRBV4-2 and TRBJ2-1; 7 bases map to TRBD2. The CDR3 spans 17 residues. The V and J ends lost 0 bases and 0 bases, in that order; junction bases with no gene match: 5. Germline V lookup: CDR1 LGHNA, CDR2 YNFKEQ. The CDR3: CASSQDLSGSSYNEQFF. The DNA for the CDR3 is TGTGCCAGCAGCCAAGATCTTAGCGGGTCCTCCTACAATGAGCAGTTCTTC.

The chain uses TRBV7-9 and TRBJ2-7; unclear D gene. Germline loops: CDR1 SEHNR, CDR2 FQNEAQ (reference sequence). This CDR3 is 13 amino acids long. V was trimmed by 1 base and J by 3 bases, leaving 7 bases between them. In nucleotides, the CDR3 is TGTGCCAGCAGCTTAGGATCCAACTACGAGCAGTACTTC. This codes for CASSLGSNYEQYF.

The CDR3 DNA sequence: TGCAGTGCTAGGGGGACCGGGGAGCTGTTTTTT. Translation gives CSARGTGELFF. The chain is built from TRBV20-1 and TRBJ2-2; the D is unclear. Germline CDR1 and CDR2: DFQATT and SNEGSKA (reference sequence). The CDR3 covers 11 residues. V gave up 3 bases and J gave up 5 bases, with 4 bases separating them.

The chain combines TRBV6-1 with TRBJ1-1; D call uncertain. The CDR3 extends over 14 amino acids. Germline V lookup: CDR1 MNHNS, CDR2 SASEGT. Deletions cut 10 bases from V and 1 base from J, with 16 bases between. The CDR3 loop reads CATMYGEWNTEAFF. The CDR3, as DNA: TGTGCCACCATGTACGGGGAGTGGAACACTGAAGCTTTCTTT.

This rearrangement joins TRBV5-4 to TRBJ2-2; D not certain. The CDR3 sequence is 14 residues long. Germline CDR1 SGHNT, CDR2 YYREEE (reference sequence). The V end lost 0 bases, the J end lost 2 bases, and 5 bases lay between the germline ends. CDR3 sequence (DNA): TGTGCCAGCAGCTTGGGAGGCAACACCGGGGAGCTGTTTTTT. Translation: CASSLGGNTGELFF.

The CDR3 DNA is TGTGCCATCAGTGAGTCCGGTGCTAGCGGGGACCACAATGAGCAGTTCTTC. It specifies CAISESGASGDHNEQFF. This chain connects TRBV10-3 to TRBJ2-1; 9 bases match TRBD2. The J segment lost 5 bases and the V segment lost 0 bases, leaving 8 bases of the junction unmatched. This CDR3 is 17 amino acids long. Germline loops: CDR1 ENHRY, CDR2 SYGVKD.

This CDR3 reads CASSWDRGSSNGYTF. The CDR3 nucleotides are TGTGCCAGCAGTTGGGATCGGGGCAGCTCTAATGGCTACACCTTC. The J gene is TRBJ1-2, the V gene TRBV5-4; D may be TRBD1 (5 bases). V was shortened by 5 bases and J by 6 bases, with 20 bases between the two germline ends. Germline-derived CDR1 and CDR2 are SGHNT and YYREEE (reference sequence). The CDR3 has 15 amino acids.

V gene TRBV10-1 combines with J gene TRBJ1-2; D perhaps matches TRBD1 (5 bases). The germline V and J ends were trimmed by 2 bases and 5 bases, with 9 bases remaining between them. This CDR3 is built from 13 residues. The germline CDR1 and CDR2 sequences are WNHNN and SYGVQD (reference sequence). The CDR3 here is CASSEDRRYGYTF. The CDR3 nucleotides are TGCGCCAGCAGTGAGGACAGACGATATGGCTACACCTTC.

This clone was seen more than once but under ten times. V and J are TRBV11-2 and TRBJ2-7; 8 positions match TRBD2. The CDR3 covers 14 residues. After removal of 6 bases from V and 3 bases from J, the junction contained 7 bases not matched to a gene. Germline loops: CDR1 SGHAT, CDR2 FQNNGV. CDR3 sequence reads: CASSVLADLYEQYF. CDR3 bases: TGTGCCAGCAGTGTACTAGCGGACCTCTACGAGCAGTACTTC.

This clone is labeled medium-sized. This chain connects TRBV19 to TRBJ1-2; unclear D gene. Per the germline V gene, CDR1 is LNHDA and CDR2 is SQIVND (reference sequence). This CDR3 has 14 residues. The germline V and J ends were trimmed by 2 bases and 4 bases, with 11 bases remaining between them. This CDR3 reads CASSINPGGYGYTF. DNA of the CDR3: TGTGCCAGTAGTATAAATCCGGGAGGCTATGGCTACACCTTC. The complete variable domain, with remaining parts taken from reference TRBV19 and TRBJ1-2, reads DGGITQSPKYLFRKEGQNVTLSCEQNLNHDAMYWYRQDPGQGLRLIYYSQIVNDFQKGDIAEGYSVSREKKESFPLTVTSAQKNPTAFYLCASSINPGGYGYTFGSGTRLTVV.

The chain uses TRBV4-3 and TRBJ1-1; weak D call: TRBD1 (6 bases). Germline loops: CDR1 LGHNA, CDR2 YSLEER. The ends were cut back, 0 bases at V and 11 bases at J, with 13 bases in the middle. The CDR3 runs 13 residues. The CDR3 DNA reads as TGCGCCAGCAGCCAAGAGGAGGGGGGCTCGGCTTTCTTT. Protein product: CASSQEEGGSAFF.

The V call is TRBV9, the J call TRBJ2-7; D assignment may be TRBD1 or TRBD2 (6 bases each). V shed 3 bases and J shed 2 bases, with 15 bases lying between them. The germline V gene encodes CDR1 SGDLS and CDR2 YYNGEE. This CDR3 is 15 amino acids long. This CDR3 reads CASSAFGGTTYEQYF. Written as DNA, the CDR3 is TGTGCCAGCAGCGCCTTCGGAGGGACAACCTACGAGCAGTACTTC.

The V and J genes are TRBV5-1 and TRBJ2-3, with TRBD2 matching 7 bases. CDR3 length: 14 amino acids. The ends lost 0 bases at V and 2 bases at J; junction bases unmatched: 0. CDR1 is SGHRS and CDR2 is YFSETQ in the germline V gene. In DNA, the CDR3 is TGCGCCAGCAGCTTGGGACTAGCCACAGATACGCAGTATTTT. Its protein product is CASSLGLATDTQYF.

This clone has a single count. V usage is TRBV9 and J usage is TRBJ1-3; the D gene is possibly TRBD1 (5 bases). V was trimmed by 4 bases and J by 7 bases, leaving 15 bases between them. The length of the CDR3 is 14 residues. The germline V gene has CDR1 SGDLS and CDR2 YYNGEE. The CDR3, as DNA: TGTGCCAGCAGCTACAGGACCTCCGGGAACACCATATATTTT. Translating gives CASSYRTSGNTIYF.

The genes are TRBV6-1 and TRBJ2-1; 8 nucleotides line up with TRBD2. From germline, CDR1 is MNHNS and CDR2 SASEGT. There are 14 residues in the CDR3. The V segment lost 6 bases and the J segment 8 bases; nucleotides outside the gene matches: 9. This CDR3 reads CASSPGLVIDEQFF. In DNA form, the CDR3 reads TGTGCCAGCAGCCCGGGACTAGTGATTGATGAGCAGTTCTTC.

The V and J genes are TRBV19 and TRBJ2-7; tentative D call: TRBD1 (5 bases). Germline V lookup: CDR1 LNHDA, CDR2 SQIVND (reference sequence). The germline V and J ends were trimmed by 4 bases and 2 bases, with 15 bases remaining between them. The length of the CDR3 is 15 residues. The CDR3 protein is CASSTLRQGTYEQYF. The DNA for the CDR3 is TGTGCCAGTAGTACCCTTCGGCAGGGCACCTACGAGCAGTACTTC.

The rearrangement joins TRBV7-9 to TRBJ2-1; 9 bases align to TRBD1. V shed 5 bases, J shed 9 bases, and the junction held 8 bases outside the gene matches. CDR1 and CDR2 from the germline V gene are SEHNR and FQNEAQ (reference sequence). The CDR3 runs to 14 residues. The CDR3: CASSTYGTGTEQFF. The CDR3 DNA reads TGTGCCAGCAGCACCTACGGGACAGGGACTGAGCAGTTCTTC.

V gene TRBV9 combines with J gene TRBJ2-1; D assignment may be TRBD1 or TRBD2 (6 bases each). The CDR3 runs 15 residues. Germline V gene data show CDR1 as SGDLS and CDR2 as YYNGEE. V shed 6 bases and J shed 0 bases, with 13 bases lying between them. CDR3: CASTWGASSYNEQFF. CDR3 nucleotide sequence: TGTGCCAGCACCTGGGGGGCCAGCTCCTACAATGAGCAGTTCTTC.

V is TRBV7-9 and J is TRBJ1-1, with 8 bases lining up with TRBD1. Looked up from germline, CDR1 is SEHNR and CDR2 is FQNEAQ (reference sequence). With V trimmed by 7 bases and J by 1 base, 8 bases remained unmatched. The CDR3 contains 15 residues. CDR3 loop: CASIQGVFRNTEAFF. Here the CDR3 DNA reads TGTGCCAGCATACAGGGGGTCTTTAGGAACACTGAAGCTTTCTTT.

J is TRBJ1-1 and V is TRBV7-9, with D hard to call. This CDR3 region has 15 residues. Trimming left V 6 bases short and J 1 base short, with 15 bases between. Per the germline V gene, CDR1 is SEHNR and CDR2 is FQNEAQ (reference sequence). In nucleotides, the CDR3 is TGTGCCAGCAGACCCAGGCAGGACTCGAACACTGAAGCTTTCTTT. Amino acid sequence: CASRPRQDSNTEAFF.

This clone has a handful of counts. The J gene is TRBJ2-7, the V gene TRBV6-5; TRBD1 might be the D (5 bases). Deletions cut 0 bases from V and 3 bases from J, with 9 bases between. The CDR3 is 14 residues long. Germline CDR1 reads MNHEY; CDR2 reads SVGAGI. The CDR3 coding sequence is TGTGCCAGCAGTTACTCGTCAGGGCTCTACGAGCAGTACTTC. It translates to CASSYSSGLYEQYF.

This clone was seen only once. The chain is built from TRBV6-6 and TRBJ1-1, with TRBD1 matching 9 bases. The CDR3 contains 15 residues. CDR1 MNHNY and CDR2 SVGAGI come from the germline V gene (reference sequence). Trimming took 5 bases from V and 6 from J; bases not matched to a gene: 10. CDR3 region: CASSRTDRGEAEAFF. CDR3 nucleotide sequence: TGTGCCAGCAGTCGAACGGACAGGGGAGAGGCTGAAGCTTTCTTT.